This T cell receptor beta chain was captured in a study of blood T cell repertoires in COVID-19. Seattle patients were enrolled while actively infected and followed longitudinally. In the original processing: Amplification with reference gene primers provided the estimates of nucleated cell counts. TCRdb's table, derived via immunoSEQ multiplex PCR, lists solely in-frame clones and lacks some. Clonal size and the V and J genes are those of that table, whereas D and trimming came from the DNA. The table shows 350,000 or so clones, with approximately 89% occurring only once. The length of the CDR3 is 17 residues. The junction had 15 bases not matched to a gene; V was cut back by 0 bases and J by 6 bases. CDR1 is SGHRS, CDR2 YFSETQ, per germline.

V is TRBV5-1 and J is TRBJ2-7; 7 bases align to TRBD2. Sequenced sample: peripheral blood. The sequence was obtained from a woman aged 60-75 years with COVID-19, enrolled during active disease. CDR3 bases: TGCGCCAGCAGCTTGGTCATCCCGGGGGGTGACCTCTCCGAGCAGTACTTC. Translation: CASSLVIPGGDLSEQYF.